These 4 T cell receptor beta chains were sequenced from one sample in a study of blood T cell repertoires in COVID-19. Repertoires were generated with immunoSEQ multiplex PCR, while TCRdb's copy carries only in-frame clones and drops some. The table includes about 50,000 clones, around 80% detected once. The source material was peripheral blood. Every receptor here comes from a woman of 80 years or more with acute or convalescent COVID-19.

The rearrangement joins TRBV3-1 (or the pseudogene TRBV3-2) to TRBJ2-1; weak D call: TRBD2 (7 bases). Germline V gives CDR1 LGHDT, CDR2 YNNKEL (reference sequence). CDR3 length equals 16 residues. Between the trimmed V and J ends, which lost 4 bases and 7 bases, there was a span of 20 bases. The CDR3 nucleotides are TGTGCCAGCAGCCCTCCCAGGGGAGGGGAGTTTAATGAGCAGTTCTTC. Its protein product is CASSPPRGGEFNEQFF.

This chain joins TRBV3-1 (or the pseudogene TRBV3-2) and TRBJ1-3; 7 positions match TRBD1. The CDR3 runs 15 residues. Trimming took 4 bases from V and 6 from J; bases not matched to a gene: 9. In germline, CDR1 is LGHDT, CDR2 YNNKEL (reference sequence). The CDR3 protein is CASSLGQTLANTIYF. CDR3 nucleotide sequence: TGTGCCAGCAGCCTGGGACAGACTTTGGCAAACACCATATATTTT.

V gene TRBV5-5 combines with J gene TRBJ1-4, with D possibly TRBD1 on 5 matching bases. Deletions cut 0 bases from V and 8 bases from J, with 8 bases between. Germline-derived CDR1 and CDR2 are SGHKS and YYEKEE (reference sequence). CDR3 length: 13 amino acids. The CDR3 region is CASSLEGSEKLFF. The CDR3 DNA sequence: TGTGCCAGCAGCTTGGAGGGGTCGGAAAAACTGTTTTTT.

The rearrangement uses TRBV19 and TRBJ2-3; TRBD2 matches at 7 bases. CDR1 and CDR2 from the germline V gene are LNHDA and SQIVND (reference sequence). V lost 5 bases to trimming and J lost 4 bases; unmatched junction nucleotides: 15. The CDR3 totals 17 residues. The CDR3 coding sequence is TGTGCCAGTAGTCCCGACCGACTAGCATCTGTTCCAGATACGCAGTATTTT. It is translated as CASSPDRLASVPDTQYF.